This T cell receptor (beta chain) originates from a study of patients and donors after allogeneic stem cell transplantation. TCRdb reanalysed the RT-PCR reads using MiXCR and keeps one entry per CDR3 protein. The sample lists over 150,000 distinct CDR3 sequences, around 30% occurring once. The ends lost 5 bases at V and 5 bases at J; junction bases unmatched: 19. The CDR3 covers 20 residues. Germline lookup yields CDR1 MDHEN and CDR2 SYDVKM. This TCR derives from a human donor who was either an allogeneic HSCT recipient or a stem cell or donor lymphocyte infusion donor (not recorded which). It is not recorded whose cells these are; they may come from a transplant donor. The chain joins TRBV28 to TRBJ2-2, with 11 positions matching TRBD2. Sequenced input: blood, either unsorted or a sorted T cell fraction (not recorded which). In DNA form, the CDR3 reads TGTGCCAGCAGTCTCACCCGCATCTTAGCGGGAGGGCCTGGGACCGGGGAGCTGTTTTTT. Translation gives CASSLTRILAGGPGTGELFF.